One sample yielded the 18 T cell receptor beta chains listed below, sequenced in a study of Ad26.COV2.S vaccination and SARS-CoV-2 variants. Some clones are missing from TCRdb's copy, which holds only in-frame ones; the method was immunoSEQ multiplex PCR. Among 400,000 to 450,000 clones, about 92% were seen once, and the ten largest hold roughly 4.3%. Treatment given: over 15 received Ad26.COV2.S at low or high dose, single or two shots; several received placebo; per-sample allocation not given. Samples analyzed were those drawn on day 63 after the first vaccine or placebo injection. Here the sequenced sample was peripheral blood, taken in a trial of Ad26.COV2.S vaccine versus placebo. The receptors originated from a person between 18 and 65 years old who received the Ad26.COV2.S COVID-19 vaccine or a placebo.

The rearrangement links TRBV10-3 to TRBJ2-2; TRBD2 is a possible D gene (5 bases). CDR1 is ENHRY and CDR2 is SYGVKD in the germline V gene. V was pared by 6 bases and J by 6 bases, with 8 bases between. CDR3 length: 12 amino acids. The CDR3 bases are TGTGCCATCAGGGGAGAGGCCGGGGAGCTGTTTTTT. This encodes CAIRGEAGELFF.

The rearrangement uses TRBV3-1 (or the pseudogene TRBV3-2) and TRBJ2-5; TRBD2 agrees at 7 bases. Germline V gene data show CDR1 as LGHDT and CDR2 as YNNKEL (reference sequence). The V segment lost 6 bases and the J segment 3 bases; nucleotides outside the gene matches: 4. The CDR3 consists of 13 residues. The CDR3 loop reads CASSMGGEETQYF. Written as DNA, the CDR3 is TGTGCCAGCAGTATGGGGGGGGAAGAGACCCAGTACTTC.

V and J are TRBV18 and TRBJ2-5; D may correspond to TRBD1 or TRBD2 (6 bases each). CDR3 length: 14 residues. Germline CDR1 and CDR2: KGHSH and LQKENI. V was cut by 8 bases and J by 4 bases, with 17 bases left in between. The CDR3 nucleotides read TGTGCCAGCGAGGGGGGCCCCGGCGGAGAGACCCAGTACTTC. Translation gives CASEGGPGGETQYF.

About this clone: The identical CDR3 is also encoded by other nucleotide sequences in the sample. The rearrangement links TRBV11-3 to TRBJ2-3; D remains unclear. Trimming removed 1 base at V and 0 bases at J, with 5 bases between. This CDR3 is built from 14 residues. CDR1 SGHNT and CDR2 YENEEA come from the germline V gene. CDR3: CASSLARSTDTQYF. The CDR3 DNA follows: TGTGCCAGCAGCTTAGCACGGAGCACAGATACGCAGTATTTT.

In DNA form, the CDR3 reads TGTGCCTACAAAATGGATAGCTGGACTTCCTATAATTCACCCCTCCACTTT. This translates into CAYKMDSWTSYNSPLHF. The chain uses TRBV30 and TRBJ1-6; no definite D call. V gave up 7 bases and J gave up 1 base, with 20 bases separating them. CDR3 length equals 17 residues. The V gene's germline CDR1 is GTSNPN and CDR2 SVGIG (reference sequence).

The chain couples TRBV11-2 to TRBJ2-7; tentatively, D is TRBD1 or TRBD2 (5 bases each). Germline lookup yields CDR1 SGHAT and CDR2 FQNNGV. Trimming stripped 1 base from V and 2 bases from J, with 9 bases between. This CDR3 is 14 amino acids long. The CDR3 sequence is CASSLGDGAYEQYF. The CDR3 nucleotides read TGTGCCAGCAGCTTAGGGGACGGAGCCTACGAGCAGTACTTC.

The chain joins TRBV27 to TRBJ2-5; 7 bases agree with TRBD1. V was clipped by 4 bases and J by 4 bases; unmatched bases: 9. The CDR3 length is 15 residues. In germline, CDR1 is MNHEY, CDR2 SMNVEV (reference sequence). The DNA for the CDR3 is TGTGCCAGCAGTTCCCTAGACAGGGCTGGAGAGACCCAGTACTTC. This gives the protein CASSSLDRAGETQYF.

This clone was detected only once. The rearrangement links TRBV5-4 to TRBJ2-7; TRBD2 is a possible D gene (8 bases). V was clipped by 4 bases and J by 5 bases, with 19 bases between them. CDR3 length equals 15 residues. The germline V gene encodes CDR1 SGHNT and CDR2 YYREEE (reference sequence). The CDR3 protein is CASSPLGRGRNEQYF. CDR3 sequence (DNA): TGTGCCAGCAGCCCCCTCGGGAGGGGGCGCAACGAGCAGTACTTC. Full variable domain (rest looked up from reference TRBV5-4 and TRBJ2-7): ETGVTQSPTHLIKTRGQQVTLRCSSQSGHNTVSWYQQALGQGPQFIFQYYREEENGRGNFPPRFSGLQFPNYSSELNVNALELDDSALYLCASSPLGRGRNEQYFGPGTRLTVT.

This clone has only one observation. In nucleotides, the CDR3 is TGTGCCAGCAGCTCCCCCTCCCTCAGGGACAGGACCTATGGCTACACCTTC. Translation: CASSSPSLRDRTYGYTF. J is TRBJ1-2 and V is TRBV7-2; 8 bases match TRBD1. This CDR3 spans 17 amino acids. V was clipped by 4 bases and J by 4 bases; unmatched bases: 14. The germline V gene encodes CDR1 SGHTA and CDR2 FQGNSA.

This chain joins TRBV27 and TRBJ1-1; possible D gene TRBD1, 5 bases. This CDR3 is 13 amino acids long. Per germline, CDR1 MNHEY and CDR2 SMNVEV (reference sequence). The ends were cut back, 3 bases at V and 4 bases at J, with 9 bases in the middle. CDR3 DNA sequence: TGTGCCAGCAGTTTCCGGGACGGCACTGAAGCTTTCTTT. It encodes CASSFRDGTEAFF.

The J gene is TRBJ2-7, the V gene TRBV28; 13 positions match TRBD2. The CDR3 has 18 residues. The V and J ends lost 5 bases and 0 bases, in that order; junction bases with no gene match: 10. Per the germline V gene, CDR1 is MDHEN and CDR2 is SYDVKM. The chain's CDR3 is CASSQPGGLAGVSYEQYF. As DNA, the CDR3 is TGTGCCAGCAGTCAGCCTGGCGGACTAGCGGGGGTCTCCTACGAGCAGTACTTC.

On this clone itself: Different DNA sequences within this sample yield the same CDR3. CDR3 sequence: CAISAGSNQPQHF. The CDR3 DNA sequence: TGTGCCATCTCCGCGGGGAGCAATCAGCCCCAGCATTTT. The chain recombines TRBV10-3 with TRBJ1-5, with unresolved D. Germline V lookup: CDR1 ENHRY, CDR2 SYGVKD. Between the trimmed V and J ends, which lost 8 bases and 1 base, there was a span of 9 bases. CDR3 size: 13 residues.

The CDR3 DNA is TGTGCCAGCAGCTTGGCACAGGGAAGGAGGGGCTACACCTTC. This gives the protein CASSLAQGRRGYTF. The chain couples TRBV5-4 to TRBJ1-2; weak D call: TRBD1 (6 bases). Germline loops: CDR1 SGHNT, CDR2 YYREEE (reference sequence). The CDR3 runs 14 residues. Trimming removed 0 bases at V and 8 bases at J, with 14 bases between.

This sequence joins TRBV20-1 and TRBJ2-3; perhaps D is TRBD1 or TRBD2 (5 bases each). V was cut by 3 bases and J by 6 bases, with 16 bases left in between. The CDR3 covers 14 residues. Germline V CDR1 and CDR2: DFQATT, SNEGSKA (reference sequence). The CDR3 sequence is CSASHRGPEDTQYF. The CDR3 nucleotides are TGCAGTGCTAGTCACCGGGGCCCGGAGGATACGCAGTATTTT.

The genes are TRBV6-4 and TRBJ2-1, with D perhaps matching TRBD2 (5 bases). CDR1 MRHNA and CDR2 SNTAGT come from the germline V gene. The CDR3 covers 14 residues. The ends were cut back, 4 bases at V and 7 bases at J, with 14 bases in the middle. CDR3 sequence reads: CASSVGPSGNEQFF. The CDR3 bases are TGTGCCAGCAGTGTAGGCCCCTCGGGGAATGAGCAGTTCTTC.

The chain recombines TRBV5-1 with TRBJ2-1, with 10 positions matching TRBD1. The J segment lost 5 bases and the V segment lost 4 bases, leaving 18 bases of the junction unmatched. Germline CDR1 reads SGHRS; CDR2 reads YFSETQ. This CDR3 is 19 amino acids long. The CDR3 nucleotides read TGCGCCAGCAGCCTTTCCTACAAAACCGGGACAGGGGCCCACAATGAGCAGTTCTTC. This codes for CASSLSYKTGTGAHNEQFF.

The chain combines TRBV6-2 or TRBV6-3 with TRBJ2-1, with D hard to call. The CDR3 has 16 amino acids. Germline V gene lookup returns CDR1 MNHEY and CDR2 SVGEGT. Trimming cost V 2 bases and J 0 bases, with 11 bases left between them. The CDR3 nucleotides read TGTGCCAGCAGTTACAGAGAAACGGACTCCTACAATGAGCAGTTCTTC. It specifies CASSYRETDSYNEQFF.

The chain carries TRBV19 and TRBJ1-5, with TRBD1 identical over 10 bases. CDR3 length: 15 amino acids. The V gene end was trimmed by 5 bases and the J gene end by 6 bases; junction bases not matched to a gene: 7. Germline CDR1 and CDR2: LNHDA and SQIVND (reference sequence). CDR3 loop: CASSAGTGVRQPQHF. DNA of the CDR3: TGTGCCAGTAGTGCCGGGACAGGGGTGCGTCAGCCCCAGCATTTT.